The 25 T cell receptor beta chains in this list originate from one sample, sequenced in a study of T cells after yellow fever vaccination (dated by TCRdb to between 2018 and 2020). The method was 5' RACE. Sequencing instrument: Illumina HiSeq 2500. The raw public data were reprocessed by TCRdb itself: fastp quality trimming at Q25, MiXCR clonotype calling, in-frame beta chains only. Every distinct CDR3 protein forms one entry, paired with its most common genes and DNA. The sample contains more than 300,000 distinct CDR3 sequences, 6.5% to 8.5% of them found a single time. Over 15% of the sample is in the top ten clones. The treatment or condition label, read with the paper, signifies: live attenuated yellow fever vaccine strain. The sample was PBMCs, taken about 49 days after the first yellow fever vaccination. The receptors come from a man aged 18 to 35 who received the YFV17D yellow fever vaccine.

This chain uses TRBV9 with TRBJ2-3; D ambiguous. This CDR3 region has 15 residues. Trimming cost V 0 bases and J 6 bases, with 14 bases left between them. Germline V gives CDR1 SGDLS, CDR2 YYNGEE. CDR3 sequence reads: CASSVEGSDLDTQYF. The CDR3 DNA reads TGTGCCAGCAGCGTAGAAGGGTCCGATTTGGATACGCAGTATTTT.

This clonotype was observed at least ten times. The chain has TRBV9 and TRBJ2-3; 12 nucleotides match TRBD2. This CDR3 contains 15 residues. Germline V gives CDR1 SGDLS, CDR2 YYNGEE. V lost 4 bases, J lost 6 bases, and 6 bases stayed unmatched. CDR3 DNA: TGTGCCAGCAGCAAGCGACTAGCGGGGGCCGATACGCAGTATTTT. This gives the protein CASSKRLAGADTQYF.

Many counts were recorded for this clonotype. The chain has TRBV7-9 and TRBJ1-2; no definite D call. The CDR3 is 14 amino acids. CDR1 is SEHNR and CDR2 is FQNEAQ in the germline V gene (reference sequence). With 1 base removed from V and 7 bases from J, the gap between germline ends came to 13 bases. For the CDR3, the DNA is TGTGCCAGCAGCTTAGAAGGCGTTGCGGGTGGCTACACCTTC. Translated: CASSLEGVAGGYTF.

This chain links TRBV4-2 with TRBJ2-5; D uncertain. CDR1 LGHNA and CDR2 YNFKEQ come from the germline V gene. The CDR3 consists of 14 residues. The V gene lost 1 base and the J gene lost 5 bases, with 11 bases spanning the gap. CDR3 residues: CASSQVVMGETQYF. In DNA form, the CDR3 reads TGTGCCAGCAGCCAAGTAGTCATGGGGGAGACCCAGTACTTC.

This clonotype was counted only a few times. V and J are TRBV27 and TRBJ2-7; 8 bases align to TRBD2. Germline lookup yields CDR1 MNHEY and CDR2 SMNVEV (reference sequence). Germline trimming cut 2 bases from V and 5 bases from J; bases unmatched to any gene: 11. The CDR3 totals 16 residues. The CDR3, as DNA: TGTGCCAGCAGTTTAATCCCAAGCGGGAGTTTGGACGAGCAGTACGTC. Encoded protein: CASSLIPSGSLDEQYV.

The chain combines TRBV2 with TRBJ2-5; tentatively, D is TRBD1 (5 bases). Trimming shortened V by 6 bases and J by 4 bases, and 12 bases separated the two germline ends. This CDR3 is built from 13 residues. Germline V gives CDR1 SNHLY, CDR2 FYNNEI. CDR3 region: CASRKRQGETQYF. The CDR3, as DNA: TGTGCCAGCAGAAAGAGGCAGGGAGAGACCCAGTACTTC.

The V and J genes are TRBV5-5 and TRBJ2-5; D is unclear. The CDR3 is 17 residues long. The germline CDR1 and CDR2 sequences are SGHKS and YYEKEE (reference sequence). Trimming removed 4 bases from V and 2 bases from J, with 21 bases in between. CDR3 sequence (DNA): TGTGCCAGCAGCCAAAATTCCCGACTCACGAGGCAAGAGACCCAGTACTTC. Translated: CASSQNSRLTRQETQYF.

This clonotype showed up just a few times. This sequence joins TRBV7-2 and TRBJ2-3; D is possibly TRBD2 (7 bases). Trimming stripped 9 bases from V and 2 bases from J, with 21 bases between. Germline CDR1 SGHTA, CDR2 FQGNSA. The CDR3 consists of 16 residues. Written as DNA, the CDR3 is TGTGCCAGTGCGGTGGGGGGGGCGGGCCCCACAGATACGCAGTATTTT. It yields the protein CASAVGGAGPTDTQYF.

Many counts were recorded for this clonotype. V is TRBV20-1 and J is TRBJ2-1, with no clear D. CDR1 and CDR2 (germline): DFQATT, SNEGSKA (reference sequence). The CDR3 consists of 13 residues. Trimming left V 6 bases short and J 5 bases short, with 14 bases between. CDR3 residues: CSAPDWANNEQFF. The CDR3, as DNA: TGCAGTGCGCCCGACTGGGCAAACAATGAGCAGTTCTTC.

This clonotype was counted between two and nine times. The rearrangement uses TRBV11-2 and TRBJ1-2; 10 bases align to TRBD1. This CDR3 is built from 17 residues. The junction had 19 bases not matched to a gene; V was cut back by 7 bases and J by 8 bases. CDR1 SGHAT and CDR2 FQNNGV come from the germline V gene. The CDR3 nucleotides are TGTGCCAGCAACCTCTTTACCCGGGACAGGGGTTTCTTCGGCTACACCTTC. Translation: CASNLFTRDRGFFGYTF.

This clonotype appeared many times. CDR3 bases: TGTGCCATCAGTGACGCTAGCGGGGGGGCCGGCCAAGAGACCCAGTACTTC. Encoded protein: CAISDASGGAGQETQYF. The J gene is TRBJ2-5, the V gene TRBV10-3; 12 bases are shared with TRBD2. This CDR3 has 17 amino acids. J lost 1 base, V lost 3 bases, and 6 bases had no gene match. Per the germline V gene, CDR1 is ENHRY and CDR2 is SYGVKD.

The chain links TRBV7-9 to TRBJ2-3, with TRBD2 matching 7 bases. There are 14 residues in the CDR3. Germline-derived CDR1 and CDR2 are SEHNR and FQNEAQ (reference sequence). With 8 bases clipped from V and 3 bases from J, the junction kept 8 bases outside the gene matches. The CDR3 spells CASATGGGTDTQYF. CDR3 DNA sequence: TGTGCCAGCGCCACGGGCGGGGGAACAGATACGCAGTATTTT.

J is TRBJ2-7 and V is TRBV11-2; 11 bases map to TRBD1. The CDR3 has 14 amino acids. Germline V gene sequence: CDR1 SGHAT, CDR2 FQNNGV. V was pared by 0 bases and J by 11 bases, with 6 bases of the junction left unmatched. CDR3 sequence reads: CASSLDRDRGKKYF. The CDR3 DNA is TGTGCCAGCAGCTTAGACCGGGACAGGGGGAAGAAGTACTTC.

There are many counts of this clonotype. The chain links TRBV12-3 or TRBV12-4 to TRBJ2-2; no firm D call. V was shortened by 6 bases and J by 1 base, with 9 bases between the two germline ends. This CDR3 is built from 14 residues. DNA of the CDR3: TGTGCCAGCAGACGATTTAGGAACACCGGGGAGCTGTTTTTT. Translated: CASRRFRNTGELFF.

This clonotype was seen more than once but under ten times. V and J are TRBV7-2 and TRBJ1-6, with 10 bases fitting TRBD1. Germline trimming cut 2 bases from V and 10 bases from J; bases unmatched to any gene: 2. This CDR3 has 14 amino acids. Germline values: CDR1 SGHTA, CDR2 FQGNSA. The CDR3 DNA follows: TGTGCCAGCAGCTTAAGGACAGGGGGGTCACCCCTCCACTTT. Protein: CASSLRTGGSPLHF.

This clonotype was seen a few times. This rearrangement joins TRBV4-1 to TRBJ2-3; 11 nucleotides align to TRBD2. The germline CDR1 and CDR2 sequences are MGHRA and YSYEKL. The trim removed 4 bases at V and 4 bases at J, leaving 7 bases unmatched. The CDR3 spans 16 residues. CDR3 sequence reads: CASSPVLAGGSDTQYF. CDR3 nucleotides: TGCGCCAGCAGCCCGGTTTTAGCGGGGGGGTCAGATACGCAGTATTTT.

There are many counts of this clonotype. V gene TRBV7-2 combines with J gene TRBJ2-4, with 8 bases aligning to TRBD1. J gave up 9 bases and V 2 bases, and 15 bases lay outside the gene matches. Germline V CDR1 and CDR2: SGHTA, FQGNSA. The CDR3 length is 17 residues. CDR3 in amino acids: CASSLNSGGDPRAIQYF. The CDR3 region has the DNA TGTGCCAGCAGCTTAAATTCAGGGGGCGATCCTAGGGCCATTCAGTACTTC.

This clonotype appeared a few times. The chain employs TRBV29-1 and TRBJ1-4; 11 bases agree with TRBD1. Germline CDR1 reads SQVTM; CDR2 reads ANQGSEA. J gave up 8 bases and V 6 bases, and 11 bases lay outside the gene matches. This CDR3 has 15 amino acids. In DNA, the CDR3 is TGCAGCGTCTCTCAACCGGGACAGGGGGTGGAAAAACTGTTTTTT. This encodes CSVSQPGQGVEKLFF. The variable domain in full, completed from reference TRBV29-1 and TRBJ1-4, reads SAVISQKPSRDICQRGTSLTIQCQVDSQVTMMFWYRQQPGQSLTLIATANQGSEATYESGFVIDKFPISRPNLTFSTLTVSNMSPEDSSIYLCSVSQPGQGVEKLFFGSGTQLSVL.

The gene calls are TRBV7-9 and TRBJ2-7; D gene ambiguous. From germline, CDR1 is SEHNR and CDR2 FQNEAQ (reference sequence). The CDR3 sequence is 11 residues long. V shed 4 bases and J shed 6 bases, with 7 bases lying between them. The CDR3 protein is CASSSWGEQYV. The CDR3 DNA is TGTGCCAGCAGCTCCTGGGGCGAGCAGTACGTC.

This clonotype was observed at least ten times. V and J are TRBV20-1 and TRBJ2-7; perhaps TRBD1 as D (6 bases). V was cut by 6 bases and J by 4 bases, with 22 bases left in between. The CDR3 spans 15 residues. Germline loops: CDR1 DFQATT, CDR2 SNEGSKA (reference sequence). CDR3 region: CSALLPGRTDYEQYF. The CDR3 nucleotides read TGCAGTGCACTCCTCCCGGGCAGGACAGATTACGAGCAGTACTTC.

This clonotype was seen more than once but under ten times. The chain couples TRBV7-9 to TRBJ2-5; D is unresolved. Germline V lookup: CDR1 SEHNR, CDR2 FQNEAQ (reference sequence). There are 11 residues in the CDR3. Between the trimmed V and J ends, which lost 8 bases and 5 bases, there was a span of 9 bases. DNA of the CDR3: TGTGCCAGCGCCTATTGGGAGACCCAGTACTTC. Translated: CASAYWETQYF.

This clonotype appeared a few times. The J gene is TRBJ2-7, the V gene TRBV6-1, with 11 bases lining up with TRBD1. From germline, CDR1 is MNHNS and CDR2 SASEGT. V was pared by 7 bases and J by 6 bases, with 5 bases of the junction left unmatched. CDR3 length: 13 amino acids. CDR3: CASNPGTGGEQYF. As DNA, the CDR3 is TGTGCCAGCAACCCCGGGACAGGGGGCGAGCAGTACTTC.

This clonotype was counted between two and nine times. The genes are TRBV29-1 and TRBJ2-2; D gene uncertain. The CDR3 sequence is 11 residues long. V lost 7 bases, J lost 13 bases, and 16 bases lay in between. Germline CDR1 and CDR2: SQVTM and ANQGSEA. CDR3 coding DNA: TGCAGCGCCACAGTAGAATATCGGCTGTTTTTT. It codes for CSATVEYRLFF.

This clonotype was counted only a few times. This sequence joins TRBV7-2 and TRBJ2-2, with D unclear. V lost 8 bases, J lost 6 bases, and 10 bases lay in between. This CDR3 comprises 12 residues. Per the germline V gene, CDR1 is SGHTA and CDR2 is FQGNSA. The CDR3 nucleotides read TGTGCCAGCGGGTTTAGCCCCGGGGAGCTGTTTTTT. Protein sequence: CASGFSPGELFF.

The J gene is TRBJ1-1, the V gene TRBV12-3 or TRBV12-4; no clear D gene. The CDR3 is 11 amino acids. Between the trimmed V and J ends, which lost 4 bases and 7 bases, there was a span of 7 bases. Here the CDR3 reads CASSSQSEAFF. The CDR3 coding sequence is TGTGCCAGCAGTTCTCAGAGTGAAGCTTTCTTT.